This TCR beta chain is drawn from a study of spatial heterogeneity in lung cancer. Study summary: Sequenced were any available follow-up PBMC samples, which had been obtained a median of approximately 23 months after resection.

Time point in this sample: blood at routine non-recurrence follow-up after resection. Tumor, nontumor lung or frozen PBMC supplied whole RNA that was sequenced unsorted. This clonotype was counted ten times or more. TCRdb recomputed calls from the 5' RACE reads with MiXCR, one row per CDR3 protein. Of under 150,000 distinct CDR3 sequences detected, 10% to 15% appear once; the ten largest clones hold around 16%. The junction had 14 bases not matched to a gene; V was cut back by 7 bases and J by 0 bases. This CDR3 region has 18 residues. This sample comprised PBMCs, obtained at follow-up. The receptor comes from a male donor with early-stage non-small cell lung cancer. J is TRBJ2-3 and V is TRBV12-3 or TRBV12-4; 9 positions match TRBD2. CDR3 loop: CASTSRRGGPTSTDTQYF. The CDR3 DNA reads as TGTGCCAGCACTTCGCGGCGGGGGGGCCCTACTAGCACAGATACGCAGTATTTT.